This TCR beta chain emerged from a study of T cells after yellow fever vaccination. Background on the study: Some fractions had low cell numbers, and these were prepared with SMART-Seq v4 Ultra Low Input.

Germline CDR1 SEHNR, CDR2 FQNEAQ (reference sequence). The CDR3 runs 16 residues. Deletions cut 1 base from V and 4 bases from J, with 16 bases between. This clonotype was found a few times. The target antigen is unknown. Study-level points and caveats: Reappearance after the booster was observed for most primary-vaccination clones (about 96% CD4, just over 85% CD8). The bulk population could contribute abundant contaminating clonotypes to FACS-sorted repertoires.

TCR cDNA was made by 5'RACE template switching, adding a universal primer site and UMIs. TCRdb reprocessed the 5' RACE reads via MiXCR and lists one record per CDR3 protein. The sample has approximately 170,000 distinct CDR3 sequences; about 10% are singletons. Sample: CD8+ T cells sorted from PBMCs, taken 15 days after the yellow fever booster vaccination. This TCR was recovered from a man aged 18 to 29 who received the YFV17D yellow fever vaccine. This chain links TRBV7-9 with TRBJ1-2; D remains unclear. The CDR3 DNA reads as TGTGCCAGCAGCTTAGTTCGTTTAGACCGGGCCTATGGCTACACCTTC. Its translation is CASSLVRLDRAYGYTF.